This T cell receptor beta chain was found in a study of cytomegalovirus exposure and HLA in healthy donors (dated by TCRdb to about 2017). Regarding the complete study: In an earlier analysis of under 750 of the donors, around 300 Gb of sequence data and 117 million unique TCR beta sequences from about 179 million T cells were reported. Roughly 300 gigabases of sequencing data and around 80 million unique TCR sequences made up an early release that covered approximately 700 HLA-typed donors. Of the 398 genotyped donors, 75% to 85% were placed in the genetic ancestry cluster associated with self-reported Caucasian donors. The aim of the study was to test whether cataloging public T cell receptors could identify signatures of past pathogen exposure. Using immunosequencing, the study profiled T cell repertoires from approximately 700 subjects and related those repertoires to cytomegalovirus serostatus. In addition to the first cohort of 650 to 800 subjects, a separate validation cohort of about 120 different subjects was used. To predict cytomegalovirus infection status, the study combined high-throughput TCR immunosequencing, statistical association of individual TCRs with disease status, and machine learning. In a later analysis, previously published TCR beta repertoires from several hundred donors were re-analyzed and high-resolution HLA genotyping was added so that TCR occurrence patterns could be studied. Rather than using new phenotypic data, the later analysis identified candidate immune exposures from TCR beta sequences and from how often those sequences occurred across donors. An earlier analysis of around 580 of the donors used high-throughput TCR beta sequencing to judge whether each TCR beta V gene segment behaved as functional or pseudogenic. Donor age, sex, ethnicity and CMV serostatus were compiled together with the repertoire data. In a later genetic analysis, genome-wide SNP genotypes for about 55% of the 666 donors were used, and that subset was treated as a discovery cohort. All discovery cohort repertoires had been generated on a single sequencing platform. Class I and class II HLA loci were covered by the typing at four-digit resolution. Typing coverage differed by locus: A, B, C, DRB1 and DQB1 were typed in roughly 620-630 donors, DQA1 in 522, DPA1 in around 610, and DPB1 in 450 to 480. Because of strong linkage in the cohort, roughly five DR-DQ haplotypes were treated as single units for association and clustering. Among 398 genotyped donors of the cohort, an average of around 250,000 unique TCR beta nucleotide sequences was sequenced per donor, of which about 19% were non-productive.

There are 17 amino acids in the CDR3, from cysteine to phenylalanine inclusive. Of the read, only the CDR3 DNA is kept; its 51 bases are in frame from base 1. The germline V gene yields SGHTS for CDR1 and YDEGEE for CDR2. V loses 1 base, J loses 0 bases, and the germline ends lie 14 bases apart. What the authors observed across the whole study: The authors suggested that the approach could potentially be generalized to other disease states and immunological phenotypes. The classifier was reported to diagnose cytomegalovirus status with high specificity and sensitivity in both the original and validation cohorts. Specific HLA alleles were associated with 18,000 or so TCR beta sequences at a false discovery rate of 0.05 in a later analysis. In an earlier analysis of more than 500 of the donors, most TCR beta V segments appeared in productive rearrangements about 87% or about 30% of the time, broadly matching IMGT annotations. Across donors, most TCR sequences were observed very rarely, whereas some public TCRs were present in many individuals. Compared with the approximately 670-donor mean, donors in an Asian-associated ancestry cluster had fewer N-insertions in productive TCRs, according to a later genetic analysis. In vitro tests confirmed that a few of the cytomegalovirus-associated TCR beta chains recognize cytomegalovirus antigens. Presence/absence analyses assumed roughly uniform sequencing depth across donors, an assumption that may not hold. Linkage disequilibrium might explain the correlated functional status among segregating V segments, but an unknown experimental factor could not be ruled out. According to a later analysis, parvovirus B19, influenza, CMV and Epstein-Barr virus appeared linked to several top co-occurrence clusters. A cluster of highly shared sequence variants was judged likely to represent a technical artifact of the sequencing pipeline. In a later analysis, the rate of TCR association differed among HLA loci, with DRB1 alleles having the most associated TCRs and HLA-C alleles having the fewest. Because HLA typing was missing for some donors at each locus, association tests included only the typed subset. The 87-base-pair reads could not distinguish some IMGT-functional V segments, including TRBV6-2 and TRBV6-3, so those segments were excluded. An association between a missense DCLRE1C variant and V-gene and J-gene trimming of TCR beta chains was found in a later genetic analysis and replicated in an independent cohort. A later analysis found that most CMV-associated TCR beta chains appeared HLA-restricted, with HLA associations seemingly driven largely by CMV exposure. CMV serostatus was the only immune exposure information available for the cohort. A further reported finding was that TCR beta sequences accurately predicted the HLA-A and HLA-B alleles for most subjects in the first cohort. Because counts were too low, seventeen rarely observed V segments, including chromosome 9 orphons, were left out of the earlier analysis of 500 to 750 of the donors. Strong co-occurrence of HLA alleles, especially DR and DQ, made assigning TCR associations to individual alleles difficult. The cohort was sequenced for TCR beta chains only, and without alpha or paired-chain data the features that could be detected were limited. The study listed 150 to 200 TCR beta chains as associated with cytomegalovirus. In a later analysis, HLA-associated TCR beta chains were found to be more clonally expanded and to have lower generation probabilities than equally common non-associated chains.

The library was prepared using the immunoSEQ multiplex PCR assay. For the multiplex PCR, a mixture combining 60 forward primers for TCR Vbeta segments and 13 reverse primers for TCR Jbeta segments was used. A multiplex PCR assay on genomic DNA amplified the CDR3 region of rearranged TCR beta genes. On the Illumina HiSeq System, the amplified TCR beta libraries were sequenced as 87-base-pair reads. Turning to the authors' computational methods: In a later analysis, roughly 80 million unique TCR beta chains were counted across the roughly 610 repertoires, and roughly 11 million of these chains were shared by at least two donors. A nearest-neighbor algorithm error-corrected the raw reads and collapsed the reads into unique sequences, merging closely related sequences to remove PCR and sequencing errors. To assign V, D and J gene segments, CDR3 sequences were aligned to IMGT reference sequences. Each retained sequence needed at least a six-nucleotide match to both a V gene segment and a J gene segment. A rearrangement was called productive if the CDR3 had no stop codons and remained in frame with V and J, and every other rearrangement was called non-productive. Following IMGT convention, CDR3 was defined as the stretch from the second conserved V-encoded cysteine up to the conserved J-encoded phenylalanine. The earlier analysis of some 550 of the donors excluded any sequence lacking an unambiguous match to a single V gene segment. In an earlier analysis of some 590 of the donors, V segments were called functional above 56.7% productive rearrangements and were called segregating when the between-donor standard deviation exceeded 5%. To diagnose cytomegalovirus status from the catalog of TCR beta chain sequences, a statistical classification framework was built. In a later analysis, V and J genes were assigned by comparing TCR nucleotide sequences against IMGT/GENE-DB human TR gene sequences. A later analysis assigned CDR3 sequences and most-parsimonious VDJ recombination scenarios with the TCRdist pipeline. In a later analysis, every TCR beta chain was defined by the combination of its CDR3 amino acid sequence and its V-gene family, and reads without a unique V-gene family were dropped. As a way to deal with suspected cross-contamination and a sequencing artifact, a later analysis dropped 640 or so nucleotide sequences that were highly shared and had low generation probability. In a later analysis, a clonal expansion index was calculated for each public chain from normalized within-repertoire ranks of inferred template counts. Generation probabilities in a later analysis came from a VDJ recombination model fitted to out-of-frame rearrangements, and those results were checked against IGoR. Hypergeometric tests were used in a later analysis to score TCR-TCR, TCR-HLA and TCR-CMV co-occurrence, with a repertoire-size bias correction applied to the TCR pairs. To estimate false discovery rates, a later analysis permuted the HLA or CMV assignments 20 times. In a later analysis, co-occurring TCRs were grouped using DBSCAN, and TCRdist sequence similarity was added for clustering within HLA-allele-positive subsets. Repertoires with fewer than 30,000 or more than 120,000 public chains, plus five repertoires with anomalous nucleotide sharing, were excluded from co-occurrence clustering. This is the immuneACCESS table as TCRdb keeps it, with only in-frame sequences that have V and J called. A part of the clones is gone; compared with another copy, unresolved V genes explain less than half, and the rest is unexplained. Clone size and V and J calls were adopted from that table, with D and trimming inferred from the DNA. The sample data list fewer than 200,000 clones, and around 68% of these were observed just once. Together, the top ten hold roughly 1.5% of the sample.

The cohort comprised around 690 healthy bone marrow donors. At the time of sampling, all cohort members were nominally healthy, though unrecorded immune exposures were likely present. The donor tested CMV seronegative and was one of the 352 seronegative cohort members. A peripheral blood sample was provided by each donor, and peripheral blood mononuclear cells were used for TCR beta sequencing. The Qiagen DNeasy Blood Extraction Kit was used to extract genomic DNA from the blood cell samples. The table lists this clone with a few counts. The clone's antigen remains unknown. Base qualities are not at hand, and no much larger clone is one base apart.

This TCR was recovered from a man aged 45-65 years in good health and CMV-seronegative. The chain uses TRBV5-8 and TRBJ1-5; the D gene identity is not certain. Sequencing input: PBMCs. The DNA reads TGTGCCAGCAGCTTGCATACAGTGACGAATAGCAATCAGCCCCAGCATTTT. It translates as CASSLHTVTNSNQPQHF.